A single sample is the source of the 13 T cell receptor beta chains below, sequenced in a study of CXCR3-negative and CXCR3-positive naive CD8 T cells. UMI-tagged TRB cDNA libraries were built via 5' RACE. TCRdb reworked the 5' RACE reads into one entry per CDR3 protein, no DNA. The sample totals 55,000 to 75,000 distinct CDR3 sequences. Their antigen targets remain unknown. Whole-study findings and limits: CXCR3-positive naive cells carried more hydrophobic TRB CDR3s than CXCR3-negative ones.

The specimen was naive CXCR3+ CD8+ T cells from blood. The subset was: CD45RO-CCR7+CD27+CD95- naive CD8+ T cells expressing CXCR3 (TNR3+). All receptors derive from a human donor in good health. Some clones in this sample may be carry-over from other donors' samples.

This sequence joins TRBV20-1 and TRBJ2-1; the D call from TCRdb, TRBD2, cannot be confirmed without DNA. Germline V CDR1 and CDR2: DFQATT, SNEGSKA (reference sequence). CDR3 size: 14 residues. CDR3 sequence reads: CSARLAGGYNEQFF.

The CDR3 protein is CASSLWGIEETQYF. The V call is TRBV7-8, the J call TRBJ2-5; TCRdb picks TRBD1, but there is no DNA to check that call. The CDR3 extends over 14 amino acids. Germline-derived CDR1 and CDR2 are SGHVS and FQNEAQ.

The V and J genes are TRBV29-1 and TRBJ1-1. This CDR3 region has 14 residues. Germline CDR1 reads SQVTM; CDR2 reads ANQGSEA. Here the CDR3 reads CSVEAIYGNTEAFF.

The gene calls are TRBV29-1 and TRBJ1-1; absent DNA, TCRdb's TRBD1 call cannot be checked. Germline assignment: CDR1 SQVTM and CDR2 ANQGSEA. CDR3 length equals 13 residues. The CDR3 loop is CSVEAGRRTEAFF.

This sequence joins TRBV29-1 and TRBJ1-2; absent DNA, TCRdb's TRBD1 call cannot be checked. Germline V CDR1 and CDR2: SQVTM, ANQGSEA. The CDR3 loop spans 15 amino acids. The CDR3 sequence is CSVEGQTTTHYGYTF.

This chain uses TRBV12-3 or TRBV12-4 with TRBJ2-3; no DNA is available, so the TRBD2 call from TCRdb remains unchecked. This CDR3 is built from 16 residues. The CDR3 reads CASSGTSGGSTDTQYF.

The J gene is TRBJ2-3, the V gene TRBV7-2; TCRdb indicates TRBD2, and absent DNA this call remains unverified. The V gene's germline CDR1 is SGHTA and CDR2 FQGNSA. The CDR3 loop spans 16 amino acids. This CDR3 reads CASSLPSGGFTDTQYF.

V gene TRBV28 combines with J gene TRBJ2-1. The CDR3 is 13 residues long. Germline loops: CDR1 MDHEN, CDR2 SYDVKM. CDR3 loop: CASSFGGNNEQFF.

CDR3 residues: CASSNGQGFEKLFF. The chain couples TRBV19 to TRBJ1-4; without DNA, the TCRdb call of TRBD1 cannot be checked. CDR1 is LNHDA and CDR2 is SQIVND in the germline V gene (reference sequence). The CDR3 contains 14 residues.

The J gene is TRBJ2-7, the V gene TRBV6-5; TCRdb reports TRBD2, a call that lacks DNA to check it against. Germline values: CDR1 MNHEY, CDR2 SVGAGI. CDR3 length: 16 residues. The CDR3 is CASSYSLAGSSYEQYF.

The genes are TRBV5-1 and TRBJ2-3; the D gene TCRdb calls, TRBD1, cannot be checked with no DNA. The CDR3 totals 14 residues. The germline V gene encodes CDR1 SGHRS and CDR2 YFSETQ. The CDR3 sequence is CASSQRRETDTQYF.

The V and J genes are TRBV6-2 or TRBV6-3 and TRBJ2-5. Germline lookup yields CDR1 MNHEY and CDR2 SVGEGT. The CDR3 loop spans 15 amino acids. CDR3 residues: CASSYLQKSQETQYF.

CDR3 amino acids: CASSYLGLGSEQYF. The rearrangement uses TRBV6-2 or TRBV6-3 and TRBJ2-7. The CDR3 has 14 residues. Looked up from germline, CDR1 is MNHEY and CDR2 is SVGEGT.